The 18 T cell receptor beta chains below were found in one sample sequenced in a study of CD8 T cells in ankylosing spondylitis. Study conclusions and caveats: In ankylosing spondylitis blood, a motif of 7 to 9 highly homologous TCR beta variants appeared characteristic.

TCRdb ran MiXCR on the 5' RACE reads and lists one entry per CDR3 protein. The sample carries hundreds of thousands of distinct CDR3 sequences, approximately 12% recorded once. Their specific antigens are unknown. The material sequenced was blood, either unsorted or a sorted T cell fraction (not recorded which). The receptors come from a male donor with ankylosing spondylitis.

This clonotype showed up just a few times. The chain recombines TRBV20-1 with TRBJ2-7; TRBD2 matches at 10 bases. The length of the CDR3 is 14 residues. J was trimmed by 5 bases and V by 2 bases; bases with no gene match: 6. CDR1 is DFQATT, CDR2 SNEGSKA, per germline (reference sequence). CDR3 sequence reads: CSARLAGVRNEQYF. The CDR3, as DNA: TGCAGTGCTAGACTAGCGGGAGTACGGAACGAGCAGTACTTC.

Many counts were recorded for this clonotype. The chain links TRBV7-2 to TRBJ2-7, with D tentatively TRBD1 (6 bases). The length of the CDR3 is 13 residues. Germline loops: CDR1 SGHTA, CDR2 FQGNSA. Between the trimmed V and J ends, which lost 4 bases and 6 bases, there was a span of 13 bases. CDR3 amino acids: CASSSYRDLEQYF. The CDR3 DNA reads as TGTGCCAGCAGCTCTTACAGGGATCTCGAGCAGTACTTC.

This clonotype was detected many times. CDR3: CSARGLSYEQYF. The CDR3 nucleotides read TGCAGTGCTAGAGGTTTGAGCTACGAGCAGTACTTC. The genes are TRBV20-1 and TRBJ2-7; D is ambiguous. The CDR3 totals 12 residues. Germline CDR1 and CDR2: DFQATT and SNEGSKA (reference sequence). V was pared by 1 base and J by 3 bases, with 7 bases between.

This clonotype came up a few times. The rearrangement joins TRBV5-1 to TRBJ2-7, with 7 bases that match TRBD2. The CDR3 has 19 amino acids. V dropped 1 base and J dropped 3; count of bases not matched to a gene: 19. Germline assignment: CDR1 SGHRS and CDR2 YFSETQ. The CDR3 DNA is TGCGCCAGCAGCTTGTACTCCATAGGTAAAGCGGGGACTGTCTACGAGCAGTACTTC. This gives the protein CASSLYSIGKAGTVYEQYF. The full variable domain, rest sourced from reference TRBV5-1 and TRBJ2-7, is KAGVTQTPRYLIKTRGQQVTLSCSPISGHRSVSWYQQTPGQGLQFLFEYFSETQRNKGNFPGRFSGRQFSNSRSEMNVSTLELGDSALYLCASSLYSIGKAGTVYEQYFGPGTRLTVT.

The V gene is TRBV2, the J gene TRBJ1-5; TRBD1 matches at 7 bases. Germline trimming cut 3 bases from V and 1 base from J; bases unmatched to any gene: 0. CDR1 is SNHLY and CDR2 is FYNNEI in the germline V gene. The CDR3 is 14 residues long. The CDR3 region is CASSEGQSNQPQHF. The CDR3 bases are TGTGCCAGCAGTGAGGGACAGAGCAATCAGCCCCAGCATTTT.

In its sample, this clonotype was seen many times. V is TRBV12-3 or TRBV12-4 and J is TRBJ2-5; possibly TRBD2 for D (5 bases). The CDR3 runs to 13 residues. V was trimmed by 6 bases and J by 5 bases, leaving 13 bases between them. CDR3 nucleotides: TGTGCCAGCAGGACTATCCCTGGGGAGACCCAGTACTTC. Its translation is CASRTIPGETQYF.

J is TRBJ2-1 and V is TRBV19; a weak D match, TRBD2 (5 bases). Germline V CDR1 and CDR2: LNHDA, SQIVND (reference sequence). There are 18 residues in the CDR3. V was pared by 3 bases and J by 0 bases, with 18 bases between. Written as DNA, the CDR3 is TGTGCCAGTAGTATCTCCGGATGGGGAGTATCCTCCTACAATGAGCAGTTCTTC. This encodes CASSISGWGVSSYNEQFF.

This clonotype came up many times. The rearrangement links TRBV6-5 to TRBJ2-3, with D unresolved. Germline V CDR1 and CDR2: MNHEY, SVGAGI. V gave up 0 bases and J gave up 5 bases, with 3 bases separating them. The CDR3 loop spans 12 amino acids. In nucleotides, the CDR3 is TGTGCCAGCAGTTACTCCCGAGATACGCAGTATTTT. Translating it yields CASSYSRDTQYF.

The chain carries TRBV18 and TRBJ1-1, with D possibly matching TRBD1 (6 bases). Trimming took off 3 bases at V and 4 bases at J, with 12 bases between the two ends. Germline CDR1 reads KGHSH; CDR2 reads LQKENI. The CDR3 loop spans 14 amino acids. DNA for the CDR3: TGTGCCAGCTCACCGGTGTCAGGGGCCACTGAAGCTTTCTTT. Residues: CASSPVSGATEAFF.

This clonotype was picked up a small number of times. The chain recombines TRBV15 with TRBJ2-1, with 9 bases matching TRBD1. CDR1 is LNHNV and CDR2 is YYDKDF in the germline V gene (reference sequence). CDR3 length: 16 residues. The J segment lost 7 bases and the V segment lost 0 bases, leaving 7 bases of the junction unmatched. In DNA form, the CDR3 reads TGTGCCACCAGCAGAGATCAGGGACAGGGACAAAATGAGCAGTTCTTC. This sequence encodes CATSRDQGQGQNEQFF.

A few counts support this clonotype. The CDR3 nucleotides are TGTGCCAGCTCACCATTAGACCAAGAGACCCAGTACTTC. Protein: CASSPLDQETQYF. This rearrangement joins TRBV18 to TRBJ2-5; D is unclear. CDR1 KGHSH and CDR2 LQKENI come from the germline V gene. V was cut by 2 bases and J by 0 bases, with 4 bases left in between. The length of the CDR3 is 13 residues.

The chain carries TRBV7-2 and TRBJ2-7; TRBD2 matches 7 bases. The CDR3 has 12 residues. Trimming took 8 bases from V and 3 from J; bases not matched to a gene: 4. Germline CDR1 reads SGHTA; CDR2 reads FQGNSA. Here the CDR3 reads CASGDYFYEQYF. The CDR3 region has the DNA TGTGCCAGCGGGGACTACTTCTACGAGCAGTACTTC. Full variable domain (missing parts from reference TRBV7-2 and TRBJ2-7): GAGVSQSPSNKVTEKGKDVELRCDPISGHTALYWYRQSLGQGLEFLIYFQGNSAPDKSGLPSDRFSAERTGGSVSTLTIQRTQQEDSAVYLCASGDYFYEQYFGPGTRLTVT.

In its sample, this clonotype was seen many times. The chain has TRBV29-1 and TRBJ1-4; perhaps TRBD1 as D (5 bases). Trimming removed 2 bases at V and 5 bases at J, with 9 bases between. The CDR3 has 13 amino acids. Germline values: CDR1 SQVTM, CDR2 ANQGSEA. CDR3 DNA sequence: TGCAGCGTTGAAACGGGGCAAAATGAAAAACTGTTTTTT. Residues: CSVETGQNEKLFF.

This sequence joins TRBV18 and TRBJ2-1; D may be TRBD2 (6 bases). Germline CDR1 is KGHSH and CDR2 is LQKENI. Trimming removed 0 bases at V and 2 bases at J, with 11 bases between. The CDR3 covers 16 residues. The CDR3, as DNA: TGTGCCAGCTCACCACCTGTCGGGAGACCCTACAATGAGCAGTTCTTC. Its protein product is CASSPPVGRPYNEQFF.

This clonotype was found a few times. This chain connects TRBV28 to TRBJ2-5, with D perhaps assigned TRBD1 or TRBD2 (6 bases each). Trimming pared 6 bases from V and 5 bases from J, leaving 22 bases between. The CDR3 has 16 residues. Germline CDR1 MDHEN, CDR2 SYDVKM. The CDR3 region has the DNA TGTGCCAGCAGAGGATTGGGGGCCCTCGGAGGGGAGACCCAGTACTTC. Protein product: CASRGLGALGGETQYF. Drawing the rest from reference TRBV28 and TRBJ2-5, the complete variable domain is DVKVTQSSRYLVKRTGEKVFLECVQDMDHENMFWYRQDPGLGLRLIYFSYDVKMKEKGDIPEGYSVSREKKERFSLILESASTNQTSMYLCASRGLGALGGETQYFGPGTRLLVL.

The gene calls are TRBV6-1 and TRBJ2-6; TRBD1 agrees at 8 bases. J lost 4 bases, V lost 6 bases, and 11 bases had no gene match. The CDR3 is 17 residues long. The germline V gene encodes CDR1 MNHNS and CDR2 SASEGT. The CDR3 sequence: CASRRQGTWRGANVLTF. The DNA for the CDR3 is TGTGCCAGCAGGCGACAGGGGACTTGGAGGGGGGCCAACGTCCTGACTTTC.

The gene calls are TRBV6-1 and TRBJ2-4, with 9 bases aligning to TRBD1. This CDR3 has 14 residues. With 4 bases clipped from V and 9 bases from J, the junction kept 7 bases outside the gene matches. Per germline, CDR1 MNHNS and CDR2 SASEGT. CDR3 sequence (DNA): TGTGCCAGCAGTGCCACAGGGGGCGCGGGCATTCAGTACTTC. Translated: CASSATGGAGIQYF.

The rearrangement uses TRBV20-1 and TRBJ2-7; 10 bases are shared with TRBD1. V dropped 3 bases and J dropped 2; count of bases not matched to a gene: 4. Germline V gene lookup returns CDR1 DFQATT and CDR2 SNEGSKA (reference sequence). CDR3 size: 14 residues. In DNA form, the CDR3 reads TGCAGTGCTAGCTCTGGACAGGGGGCCTACGAGCAGTACTTC. Protein sequence: CSASSGQGAYEQYF.